A single sample gave rise to the 32 T cell receptor beta chains below, sequenced in a study of blood T cell repertoires in COVID-19. Data came from immunoSEQ multiplex PCR; TCRdb stores just in-frame clones and leaves some out. The sample carries 80,000 to 100,000 clones, about 89% recorded once. Input material: peripheral blood. The origin of the receptors is a human donor with active COVID-19. The donor label of this sample is uncertain.

V and J are TRBV7-9 and TRBJ2-1; maybe TRBD2 (6 bases). The CDR3 sequence is 11 residues long. In germline, CDR1 is SEHNR, CDR2 FQNEAQ (reference sequence). Trimming stripped 6 bases from V and 7 bases from J, with 7 bases between. CDR3 sequence reads: CASSRGNEQFF. The CDR3 DNA reads TGTGCCAGCAGTCGGGGGAATGAGCAGTTCTTC.

This rearrangement joins TRBV24-1 to TRBJ2-1, with a weak D call TRBD1 (5 bases). This CDR3 is built from 13 residues. Germline CDR1 KGHDR, CDR2 SFDVKD. Deletions cut 5 bases from V and 7 bases from J, with 11 bases between. As DNA, the CDR3 is TGTGCCACCAGTGTGTCAGGGATAAATGAGCAGTTCTTC. Its translation is CATSVSGINEQFF.

V usage is TRBV5-5 and J usage is TRBJ2-1; 15 bases are shared with TRBD2. V shed 0 bases, J shed 8 bases, and the junction held 3 bases outside the gene matches. CDR1 and CDR2 from the germline V gene are SGHKS and YYEKEE (reference sequence). The CDR3 has 16 residues. CDR3 amino acids: CASSLGTSGGADEQFF. The CDR3 DNA reads TGTGCCAGCAGCTTGGGGACTAGCGGGGGGGCTGATGAGCAGTTCTTC.

The chain is built from TRBV27 and TRBJ1-1; maybe TRBD1 (6 bases). The germline gives CDR1 MNHEY, CDR2 SMNVEV (reference sequence). CDR3 size: 17 residues. V shed 5 bases and J shed 0 bases, with 19 bases lying between them. The CDR3 reads CASSPWGGVYMNTEAFF. For the CDR3, the DNA is TGTGCCAGCAGTCCTTGGGGGGGCGTATACATGAACACTGAAGCTTTCTTT.

This chain uses TRBV28 with TRBJ2-2, with a tentative D call TRBD2 (5 bases). Germline V lookup: CDR1 MDHEN, CDR2 SYDVKM. The CDR3 is made up of 14 amino acids. Between the trimmed V and J ends, which lost 5 bases and 11 bases, there was a span of 18 bases. CDR3 sequence reads: CASSRAPRTSELFF. The CDR3, as DNA: TGTGCCAGCAGTCGCGCACCACGGACTTCCGAGCTGTTTTTT.

V gene TRBV10-1 combines with J gene TRBJ2-2; D unclear. The CDR3 totals 15 residues. V was clipped by 3 bases and J by 1 base, with 9 bases between them. CDR1 and CDR2 (germline): WNHNN, SYGVQD (reference sequence). This CDR3 reads CASSDDPVNTGELFF. The CDR3 DNA reads as TGCGCCAGCAGTGACGATCCAGTGAACACCGGGGAGCTGTTTTTT.

The rearrangement links TRBV4-1 to TRBJ2-2; D possibly corresponds to TRBD2 (7 bases). The CDR3 runs 18 residues. Between the trimmed V and J ends, which lost 7 bases and 6 bases, there was a span of 27 bases. Germline-derived CDR1 and CDR2 are MGHRA and YSYEKL. In nucleotides, the CDR3 is TGCGCCAGCACCCGAAAGGGGGGGCAGGACAGTGATGCCGGGGAGCTGTTTTTT. This sequence encodes CASTRKGGQDSDAGELFF.

This chain connects TRBV11-2 to TRBJ2-7; weak D call: TRBD1 (6 bases). Germline CDR1 SGHAT, CDR2 FQNNGV. The CDR3 spans 15 residues. The V and J ends lost 5 bases and 2 bases respectively, with 16 bases between them. The CDR3 loop reads CASSADFSGAYEQYF. The CDR3 bases are TGTGCCAGCAGCGCGGACTTTTCAGGGGCCTACGAGCAGTACTTC.

The chain links TRBV5-6 to TRBJ2-1; 9 bases align to TRBD1. Germline assignment: CDR1 SGHDT and CDR2 YYEEEE. With 4 bases clipped from V and 8 bases from J, the junction kept 16 bases outside the gene matches. This CDR3 has 17 residues. The CDR3 nucleotides are TGTGCCAGCAGCCCGGGGAGGGGGACAGGGAGAGAAGATGAGCAGTTCTTC. Translation: CASSPGRGTGREDEQFF.

V and J are TRBV5-4 and TRBJ2-3; maybe TRBD2 (7 bases). Germline assignment: CDR1 SGHNT and CDR2 YYREEE (reference sequence). V lost 2 bases to trimming and J lost 6 bases, with 16 bases between them. The CDR3 spans 15 residues. The CDR3 is CASSFGGGPRDTQYF. The CDR3 nucleotides read TGTGCCAGCAGCTTTGGGGGGGGCCCGAGGGATACGCAGTATTTT.

The chain uses TRBV5-1 and TRBJ1-4, with a possible D match to TRBD1 (6 bases). Looked up from germline, CDR1 is SGHRS and CDR2 is YFSETQ. This CDR3 has 17 residues. Trimming left V 4 bases short and J 5 bases short, with 21 bases between. This CDR3 is CASSPTVDYQGNEKLFF. The CDR3, as DNA: TGCGCCAGCAGCCCCACCGTTGACTACCAGGGGAATGAAAAACTGTTTTTT.

The V and J genes are TRBV7-9 and TRBJ2-7, with TRBD1 identical over 9 bases. The CDR3 sequence is 15 residues long. The J segment lost 2 bases and the V segment lost 1 base, leaving 3 bases of the junction unmatched. Germline-derived CDR1 and CDR2 are SEHNR and FQNEAQ (reference sequence). The CDR3 nucleotides read TGTGCCAGCAGCTTAGTTGGACAGGGGACCTACGAGCAGTACTTC. It yields the protein CASSLVGQGTYEQYF. Full variable domain (outside the CDR3, taken from reference TRBV7-9 and TRBJ2-7): DTGVSQNPRHKITKRGQNVTFRCDPISEHNRLYWYRQTLGQGPEFLTYFQNEAQLEKSRLLSDRFSAERPKGSFSTLEIQRTEQGDSAMYLCASSLVGQGTYEQYFGPGTRLTVT.

This clone was counted a single time. The genes are TRBV5-1 and TRBJ2-7, with 7 nucleotides matching TRBD1. This CDR3 has 14 amino acids. Germline V gene data show CDR1 as SGHRS and CDR2 as YFSETQ. Germline trimming cut 4 bases from V and 4 bases from J; bases unmatched to any gene: 8. DNA of the CDR3: TGCGCCAGCAGCCCCCGGGACAGAGTTTACGAGCAGTACTTC. Translated: CASSPRDRVYEQYF. The whole variable domain, remainder taken from reference TRBV5-1 and TRBJ2-7, is KAGVTQTPRYLIKTRGQQVTLSCSPISGHRSVSWYQQTPGQGLQFLFEYFSETQRNKGNFPGRFSGRQFSNSRSEMNVSTLELGDSALYLCASSPRDRVYEQYFGPGTRLTVT.

The chain links TRBV5-4 to TRBJ2-2, with a tentative D call TRBD1 (5 bases). Per the germline V gene, CDR1 is SGHNT and CDR2 is YYREEE (reference sequence). The length of the CDR3 is 14 residues. The germline V and J ends were trimmed by 2 bases and 5 bases, with 10 bases remaining between them. CDR3 region: CASSFIQGTGELFF. The DNA for the CDR3 is TGTGCCAGCAGCTTTATTCAGGGAACCGGGGAGCTGTTTTTT.

The chain has TRBV5-1 and TRBJ1-6, with D possibly TRBD1 on 5 matching bases. Germline CDR1 SGHRS, CDR2 YFSETQ. V was cut by 3 bases and J by 3 bases, with 13 bases left in between. The CDR3 covers 16 residues. In DNA form, the CDR3 reads TGCGCCAGCAGCTCGGCTGGGGGGGACTATAATTCACCCCTCCACTTT. It codes for CASSSAGGDYNSPLHF.

V usage is TRBV10-1 and J usage is TRBJ2-1; 10 nucleotides align to TRBD1. The CDR3 has 15 residues. The germline V gene has CDR1 WNHNN and CDR2 SYGVQD (reference sequence). V shed 3 bases and J 8 bases; nucleotides not matched to a gene: 7. Here the CDR3 reads CASSEPGQGYDEQFF. The CDR3, as DNA: TGCGCCAGCAGTGAACCGGGACAGGGGTATGATGAGCAGTTCTTC.

This chain joins TRBV2 and TRBJ2-3; TRBD2 matches at 8 bases. Unmatched junction bases numbered 4, after V lost 5 bases and J lost 3 bases. CDR1 is SNHLY and CDR2 is FYNNEI in the germline V gene. The CDR3 is 14 residues long. This CDR3 reads CASSLAGRTDTQYF. CDR3 in DNA: TGTGCCAGCAGTTTAGCGGGGCGGACAGATACGCAGTATTTT.

This chain connects TRBV12-3 or TRBV12-4 to TRBJ2-2, with 16 bases lining up with TRBD2. This CDR3 region has 13 residues. Trimming removed 6 bases from V and 14 bases from J; junction bases left unmatched: 3. The CDR3 nucleotides read TGTGCCAGCAGGGGGACTAGCGGGGGGGCCCTGTTTTTT. It yields the protein CASRGTSGGALFF.

The chain employs TRBV9 and TRBJ1-1, with 7 bases lining up with TRBD1. The junction had 3 bases not matched to a gene; V was cut back by 4 bases and J by 0 bases. CDR3 size: 14 residues. In germline, CDR1 is SGDLS, CDR2 YYNGEE. The CDR3 is CASSLGQVNTEAFF. The CDR3 DNA reads as TGTGCCAGCAGCCTTGGACAGGTGAACACTGAAGCTTTCTTT.

V gene TRBV18 combines with J gene TRBJ1-5; tentatively, D is TRBD1 (5 bases). The CDR3 has 16 residues. Trimming cost V 3 bases and J 6 bases, with 18 bases left between them. Germline CDR1 KGHSH, CDR2 LQKENI. The CDR3 DNA sequence: TGTGCCAGCTCACCCCTGGAAGAGGGGAGGGCTCAGCCCCAGCATTTT. It translates to CASSPLEEGRAQPQHF.

This clone was counted a single time. The chain joins TRBV4-1 to TRBJ1-1; D is possibly TRBD1 (6 bases). Trimming removed 7 bases at V and 7 bases at J, with 19 bases between. The CDR3 has 14 amino acids. CDR1 is MGHRA and CDR2 is YSYEKL in the germline V gene. The chain's CDR3 is CASNLEGGQGEAFF. The DNA of the CDR3 is TGCGCCAGCAATTTGGAGGGGGGGCAAGGTGAAGCTTTCTTT.

The chain has TRBV7-2 and TRBJ2-7, with TRBD1 identical over 9 bases. J was trimmed by 9 bases and V by 4 bases; bases with no gene match: 19. From germline, CDR1 is SGHTA and CDR2 FQGNSA. CDR3 length: 17 residues. The CDR3 DNA is TGTGCCAGCAGCTCCCAGGCTTGGGGCGGACAGGGGTCGGGGCAGTACTTC. It is translated as CASSSQAWGGQGSGQYF.

The chain carries TRBV5-1 and TRBJ2-7; 10 nucleotides align to TRBD1. The CDR3 is 14 residues long. Germline V gene sequence: CDR1 SGHRS, CDR2 YFSETQ. With V trimmed by 4 bases and J by 3 bases, 4 bases remained unmatched. CDR3 DNA sequence: TGCGCCAGCAGCGTAGGGACAGGGGACTACGAGCAGTACTTC. Encoded protein: CASSVGTGDYEQYF.

The chain uses TRBV18 and TRBJ1-1, with 7 bases lining up with TRBD1. V lost 2 bases to trimming and J lost 0 bases; unmatched junction nucleotides: 9. The germline gives CDR1 KGHSH, CDR2 LQKENI. This CDR3 comprises 17 residues. CDR3 nucleotide sequence: TGTGCCAGCTCACCAAAGGGACAGTACACTTTGAACACTGAAGCTTTCTTT. This translates into CASSPKGQYTLNTEAFF.

This clone has just a few counts. V usage is TRBV6-6 and J usage is TRBJ1-2; 8 positions match TRBD1. Germline CDR1 reads MNHNY; CDR2 reads SVGAGI (reference sequence). The CDR3 loop spans 15 amino acids. With V trimmed by 7 bases and J by 4 bases, 11 bases remained unmatched. CDR3 in amino acids: CASTPGDRTRYGYTF. CDR3 in DNA: TGTGCCAGCACCCCGGGGGACAGGACACGCTATGGCTACACCTTC.

The chain recombines TRBV9 with TRBJ1-3; TRBD1 might be the D (6 bases). The CDR3 contains 17 residues. V dropped 3 bases and J dropped 0 bases, with 16 bases sitting between them. Germline V lookup: CDR1 SGDLS, CDR2 YYNGEE. The DNA of the CDR3 is TGTGCCAGCAGCGCGGGAGGGACATTGGTCTCTGGAAACACCATATATTTT. It translates to CASSAGGTLVSGNTIYF.

The chain employs TRBV7-6 and TRBJ1-6; the match to TRBD1 covers 8 bases. Germline loops: CDR1 SGHVS, CDR2 FNYEAQ. V lost 4 bases and J lost 5; bases outside the gene matches: 7. This CDR3 contains 16 residues. The CDR3: CASSSRQGRNNSPLHF. CDR3 DNA sequence: TGTGCCAGCAGCTCCAGACAGGGGAGAAATAATTCACCCCTCCACTTT.

This chain joins TRBV5-4 and TRBJ2-3; TRBD2 aligns across 7 bases. The CDR3 runs 15 residues. J was trimmed by 7 bases and V by 4 bases; bases with no gene match: 12. Germline-derived CDR1 and CDR2 are SGHNT and YYREEE (reference sequence). DNA for the CDR3: TGTGCCAGCAGCCCTGGACTAGGTTCTGTAAATACGCAGTATTTT. Amino acids: CASSPGLGSVNTQYF.

The V and J genes are TRBV7-8 and TRBJ1-5, with no clear D. Trimming shortened V by 5 bases and J by 0 bases, and 20 bases separated the two germline ends. Germline CDR1 SGHVS, CDR2 FQNEAQ. This CDR3 spans 18 amino acids. The CDR3 nucleotides are TGTGCCAGCAGCCCAAACGGCAGGCAGTCCTATAGCAATCAGCCCCAGCATTTT. Amino acid sequence: CASSPNGRQSYSNQPQHF.

The chain has TRBV6-6 and TRBJ1-6; perhaps TRBD1 as D (5 bases). The CDR3 consists of 15 residues. Germline CDR1 reads MNHNY; CDR2 reads SVGAGI (reference sequence). V lost 3 bases and J 6 bases, leaving 12 bases between the germline ends. This chain's CDR3 is CASSYVPGGNSPLHF. The CDR3 DNA follows: TGTGCCAGCAGTTATGTTCCCGGGGGTAATTCACCCCTCCACTTT.

The chain is built from TRBV4-1 and TRBJ2-1; possibly TRBD2 for D (7 bases). Germline assignment: CDR1 MGHRA and CDR2 YSYEKL. CDR3 length: 13 amino acids. V lost 8 bases and J 2 bases, leaving 10 bases between the germline ends. CDR3 residues: CASEGGPYNEQFF. The CDR3 DNA reads as TGCGCCAGCGAGGGGGGGCCCTACAATGAGCAGTTCTTC.

The J gene is TRBJ2-7, the V gene TRBV7-8; 12 nucleotides agree with TRBD2. The CDR3 has 14 amino acids. CDR1 and CDR2 (germline): SGHVS, FQNEAQ. V shed 2 bases and J 5 bases; nucleotides not matched to a gene: 1. CDR3 DNA sequence: TGTGCCAGCAGCTTAACTAGCGGGGGGAACGAGCAGTACTTC. Amino acids: CASSLTSGGNEQYF.